The 10 T cell receptor beta chains listed next were all sequenced from one sample in a study of blood T cell repertoires in COVID-19. TCRdb keeps only in-frame clones here, not all; method: immunoSEQ multiplex PCR. Of a few hundred thousand clones listed, about 85% are singletons. Sequencing input: PBMCs or T cells enriched from blood (not recorded which). These receptors were obtained from a woman in her thirties who had recovered from COVID-19.

This chain connects TRBV2 to TRBJ2-2; 7 positions match TRBD1. The germline CDR1 and CDR2 sequences are SNHLY and FYNNEI. This CDR3 is built from 14 residues. V lost 6 bases, J lost 2 bases, and 3 bases stayed unmatched. The CDR3 bases are TGTGCCAGCAGGAGGGACAGTAACACCGGGGAGCTGTTTTTT. It translates to CASRRDSNTGELFF.

This clone has just a few counts. The gene calls are TRBV11-2 and TRBJ1-1; no clear D. The V gene lost 4 bases and the J gene lost 4 bases, with 16 bases spanning the gap. The CDR3 totals 15 residues. Germline V gene sequence: CDR1 SGHAT, CDR2 FQNNGV. The CDR3 nucleotides are TGTGCCAGCAGCTGGGCCCCTCGGGGAGGCACTGAAGCTTTCTTT. Protein: CASSWAPRGGTEAFF. Variable domain in full (rest from reference TRBV11-2 and TRBJ1-1): EAGVAQSPRYKIIEKRQSVAFWCNPISGHATLYWYQQILGQGPKLLIQFQNNGVVDDSQLPKDRFSAERLKGVDSTLKIQPAKLEDSAVYLCASSWAPRGGTEAFFGQGTRLTVV.

The chain employs TRBV25-1 and TRBJ1-2; no definite D call. CDR1 and CDR2 (germline): MGHDK, SYGVNS. Between the trimmed V and J ends, which lost 2 bases and 3 bases, there was a span of 7 bases. This CDR3 has 13 amino acids. The CDR3 DNA follows: TGTGCCAGCAGTGAAGCTAGCCACTATGGCTACACCTTC. This translates into CASSEASHYGYTF.

The CDR3 spells CASSKRVATEAFF. CDR3 DNA: TGTGCCAGTAGTAAACGGGTTGCCACTGAAGCTTTCTTT. This chain uses TRBV19 with TRBJ1-1; the D is unclear. Trimming cost V 4 bases and J 4 bases, with 10 bases left between them. CDR1 LNHDA and CDR2 SQIVND come from the germline V gene (reference sequence). The CDR3 has 13 amino acids. Variable domain in full (rest from reference TRBV19 and TRBJ1-1): DGGITQSPKYLFRKEGQNVTLSCEQNLNHDAMYWYRQDPGQGLRLIYYSQIVNDFQKGDIAEGYSVSREKKESFPLTVTSAQKNPTAFYLCASSKRVATEAFFGQGTRLTVV.

The V gene is TRBV6-1, the J gene TRBJ1-5, with 8 bases fitting TRBD1. Trimming removed 3 bases from V and 11 bases from J; junction bases left unmatched: 6. CDR1 and CDR2 from the germline V gene are MNHNS and SASEGT. CDR3 length: 13 amino acids. In DNA, the CDR3 is TGTGCCAGCAGTGAGGGACAGGTCTTGACCCAGCATTTT. The encoded protein is CASSEGQVLTQHF.

Here the CDR3 reads CASSFVRGSGELFF. CDR3 DNA: TGTGCCAGCAGTTTTGTGCGGGGAAGCGGGGAGCTGTTTTTT. The rearrangement links TRBV27 to TRBJ2-2; D may be TRBD2 (6 bases). V lost 3 bases, J lost 7 bases, and 12 bases lay in between. The CDR3 consists of 14 residues. Per germline, CDR1 MNHEY and CDR2 SMNVEV (reference sequence).

The CDR3 DNA follows: TGTGCCAGCAGCTGGCAACAAAATCAGCCCCAGCATTTT. This gives the protein CASSWQQNQPQHF. The V and J genes are TRBV7-9 and TRBJ1-5; D is unresolved. The CDR3 has 13 residues. The germline V gene has CDR1 SEHNR and CDR2 FQNEAQ (reference sequence). Trimming removed 4 bases from V and 4 bases from J, with 8 bases in between.

The CDR3 protein is CASSQNQPQHF. The DNA for the CDR3 is TGTGCCAGCAGTCAGAATCAGCCCCAGCATTTT. The V and J genes are TRBV27 and TRBJ1-5; D is ambiguous. Germline V CDR1 and CDR2: MNHEY, SMNVEV (reference sequence). Trimming removed 5 bases at V and 4 bases at J, with 3 bases between. This CDR3 spans 11 amino acids.

This chain links TRBV4-3 with TRBJ2-2; 11 positions match TRBD2. From germline, CDR1 is LGHNA and CDR2 YSLEER. This CDR3 has 19 residues. With V trimmed by 4 bases and J by 0 bases, 10 bases remained unmatched. The CDR3 is CASSRRVASGGSNTGELFF. CDR3 nucleotides: TGCGCCAGCAGCCGAAGGGTAGCTAGCGGGGGGTCGAACACCGGGGAGCTGTTTTTT.

The chain joins TRBV19 to TRBJ1-2; the match to TRBD1 covers 7 bases. V was pared by 3 bases and J by 0 bases, with 10 bases of the junction left unmatched. The length of the CDR3 is 17 residues. In germline, CDR1 is LNHDA, CDR2 SQIVND (reference sequence). The CDR3 here is CASSITLGQPTNYGYTF. CDR3 sequence (DNA): TGTGCCAGTAGTATTACCTTGGGACAGCCGACTAACTATGGCTACACCTTC.